This TCR beta chain derives from a study of blood T cell repertoires in COVID-19. This CDR3 has 15 amino acids. Germline V gene data show CDR1 as SGHTA and CDR2 as FQGNSA. Trimming at V came to 3 bases and at J to 5 bases, leaving 5 bases not matched to a gene. The method was immunoSEQ multiplex PCR; TCRdb's version includes in-frame clones alone and lacks a portion of them. Among tens of thousands of clones listed, approximately 85% were seen once. The chain links TRBV7-2 to TRBJ1-4; 8 bases agree with TRBD1. The receptor's source is a human donor in a cohort sampled during active COVID-19. Sequencing was carried out using peripheral blood. The CDR3 DNA is TGTGCCAGCAGCTTCTCAGGGGGCGCGAATGAAAAACTGTTTTTT. Its protein product is CASSFSGGANEKLFF.